This T cell receptor (beta chain) came from a study of T-cell memory formation after mild COVID-19. Broader study findings: From day 15 to 85, contracting clones were balanced between CD4 and CD8, whereas later expanders leaned toward CD4+.

The junction had 8 bases not matched to a gene; V was cut back by 5 bases and J by 7 bases. Germline V gene lookup returns CDR1 KGHDR and CDR2 SFDVKD. There are 15 residues in the CDR3. A single record per CDR3 protein comes from TCRdb applying MiXCR to the 5' RACE reads. The sample consists of around 250,000 distinct CDR3 sequences, around 10% of them appearing once. Points on this clonotype: Its antigen is still unknown.

This TCR was sampled from a man younger than 30 who had mild COVID-19 (a few samples of this study predate the infection). Cell type and time point are not known. The material sequenced was PBMCs or a T cell subset sorted from them (not recorded which). This sequence joins TRBV24-1 and TRBJ2-1; 9 bases are a match to TRBD1. The CDR3 loop is CATSGTGTGLNEQFF. CDR3 in DNA: TGTGCCACCAGTGGAACCGGGACAGGGTTAAATGAGCAGTTCTTC.